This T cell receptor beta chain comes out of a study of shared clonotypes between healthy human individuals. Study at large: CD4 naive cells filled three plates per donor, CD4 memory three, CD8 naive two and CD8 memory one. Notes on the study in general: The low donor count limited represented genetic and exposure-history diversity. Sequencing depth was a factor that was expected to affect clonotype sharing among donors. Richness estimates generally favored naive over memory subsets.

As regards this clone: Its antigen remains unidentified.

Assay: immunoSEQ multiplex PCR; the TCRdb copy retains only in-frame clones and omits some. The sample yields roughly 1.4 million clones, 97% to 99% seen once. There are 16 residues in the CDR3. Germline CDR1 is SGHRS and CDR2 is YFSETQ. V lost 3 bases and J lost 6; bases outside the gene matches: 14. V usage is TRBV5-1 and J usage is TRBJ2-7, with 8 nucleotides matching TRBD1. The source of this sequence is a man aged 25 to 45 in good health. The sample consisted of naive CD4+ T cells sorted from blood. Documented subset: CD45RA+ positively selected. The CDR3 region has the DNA TGCGCCAGCAGCTGGGGCTTGGGGCAGGGGGCCGGCGAGCAGTACTTC. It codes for CASSWGLGQGAGEQYF.